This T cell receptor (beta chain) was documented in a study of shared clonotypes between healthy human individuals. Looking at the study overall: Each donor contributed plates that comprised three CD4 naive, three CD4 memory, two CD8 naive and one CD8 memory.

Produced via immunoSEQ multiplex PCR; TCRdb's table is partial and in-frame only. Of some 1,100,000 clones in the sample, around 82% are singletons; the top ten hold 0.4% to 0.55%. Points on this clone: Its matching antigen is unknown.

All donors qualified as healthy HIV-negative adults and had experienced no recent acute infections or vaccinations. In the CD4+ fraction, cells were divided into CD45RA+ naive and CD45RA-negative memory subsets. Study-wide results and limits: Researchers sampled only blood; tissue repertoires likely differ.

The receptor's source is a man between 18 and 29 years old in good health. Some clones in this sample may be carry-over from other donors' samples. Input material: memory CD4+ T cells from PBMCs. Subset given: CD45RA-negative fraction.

CDR3 nucleotide sequence: TGTGCCAGCAGTAAGCTAGCGGGGGTCTACGAGCAGTACTTC. This encodes CASSKLAGVYEQYF. The chain joins TRBV27 to TRBJ2-7; 10 nucleotides align to TRBD2. Trimming took 5 bases from V and 3 from J; bases not matched to a gene: 4. The CDR3 covers 14 residues. Germline CDR1 is MNHEY and CDR2 is SMNVEV (reference sequence).